These 7 T cell receptor beta chains share one sample of origin, sequenced in a study of T cell responses to AZD1222 COVID-19 vaccine. Data came from immunoSEQ multiplex PCR; TCRdb stores just in-frame clones and leaves some out. The table includes over 150,000 clones, 88% detected once. Sequencing was performed on peripheral blood, taken on day 0 of AZD1222 vaccination. These TCRs come from an adult in good health.

The chain has TRBV7-9 and TRBJ1-6, with D maybe TRBD1 (6 bases). The CDR3 contains 15 residues. The germline V and J ends were trimmed by 2 bases and 11 bases, with 16 bases remaining between them. Germline loops: CDR1 SEHNR, CDR2 FQNEAQ (reference sequence). In DNA, the CDR3 is TGTGCCAGCAGCTTACTACAGGGAGGAGGGGCACCCCTCCACTTT. Protein: CASSLLQGGGAPLHF.

The rearrangement links TRBV11-3 to TRBJ1-4; D is unclear. Trimming took 4 bases from V and 3 from J, leaving 12 bases between them. There are 15 residues in the CDR3. The germline V gene encodes CDR1 SGHNT and CDR2 YENEEA. DNA of the CDR3: TGTGCCAGCAGCTCGGATAGGCGACCTAATGAAAAACTGTTTTTT. It translates to CASSSDRRPNEKLFF.

The chain has TRBV7-2 and TRBJ1-2; D perhaps matches TRBD1 (6 bases). The CDR3 spans 15 residues. The V and J ends lost 0 bases and 5 bases respectively, with 13 bases between them. Germline loops: CDR1 SGHTA, CDR2 FQGNSA. CDR3: CASSLALWDIYGYTF. CDR3 nucleotides: TGTGCCAGCAGCTTAGCGCTTTGGGACATATATGGCTACACCTTC. The entire variable domain, with the rest obtained from reference TRBV7-2 and TRBJ1-2, is as follows: GAGVSQSPSNKVTEKGKDVELRCDPISGHTALYWYRQSLGQGLEFLIYFQGNSAPDKSGLPSDRFSAERTGGSVSTLTIQRTQQEDSAVYLCASSLALWDIYGYTFGSGTRLTVV.

This chain joins TRBV7-2 and TRBJ2-3, with D possibly being TRBD1 (5 bases). Trimming shortened V by 1 base and J by 4 bases, and 12 bases separated the two germline ends. The CDR3 covers 15 residues. Germline assignment: CDR1 SGHTA and CDR2 FQGNSA. The CDR3 spells CASSLESGPADTQYF. As DNA, the CDR3 is TGTGCCAGCAGCTTAGAGTCAGGGCCAGCAGATACGCAGTATTTT.

This chain links TRBV27 with TRBJ2-7, with a tentative D call TRBD2 (7 bases). The germline V gene encodes CDR1 MNHEY and CDR2 SMNVEV (reference sequence). This CDR3 is 13 amino acids long. V was cut by 3 bases and J by 4 bases, with 10 bases left in between. For the CDR3, the DNA is TGTGCCAGCAGTTTTAAGGGGGGGTACGAGCAGTACTTC. Translating it yields CASSFKGGYEQYF.

This chain connects TRBV7-2 to TRBJ2-1; TRBD2 matches at 9 bases. The CDR3 contains 15 residues. The V gene's germline CDR1 is SGHTA and CDR2 FQGNSA. The V gene end was trimmed by 2 bases and the J gene end by 5 bases; junction bases not matched to a gene: 4. The CDR3 protein is CASSLWRGGHNEQFF. For the CDR3, the DNA is TGTGCCAGCAGCTTATGGCGGGGGGGCCACAATGAGCAGTTCTTC.

The gene calls are TRBV3-1 (or the pseudogene TRBV3-2) and TRBJ1-2; D gene ambiguous. The CDR3 runs 14 residues. The V end was cut by 0 bases, the J end by 8 bases, with 13 bases between. CDR1 is LGHDT and CDR2 is YNNKEL in the germline V gene (reference sequence). The CDR3 nucleotides are TGTGCCAGCAGCCAAGAAGGGCGGGTTAGGGGCTACACCTTC. Amino acids: CASSQEGRVRGYTF.